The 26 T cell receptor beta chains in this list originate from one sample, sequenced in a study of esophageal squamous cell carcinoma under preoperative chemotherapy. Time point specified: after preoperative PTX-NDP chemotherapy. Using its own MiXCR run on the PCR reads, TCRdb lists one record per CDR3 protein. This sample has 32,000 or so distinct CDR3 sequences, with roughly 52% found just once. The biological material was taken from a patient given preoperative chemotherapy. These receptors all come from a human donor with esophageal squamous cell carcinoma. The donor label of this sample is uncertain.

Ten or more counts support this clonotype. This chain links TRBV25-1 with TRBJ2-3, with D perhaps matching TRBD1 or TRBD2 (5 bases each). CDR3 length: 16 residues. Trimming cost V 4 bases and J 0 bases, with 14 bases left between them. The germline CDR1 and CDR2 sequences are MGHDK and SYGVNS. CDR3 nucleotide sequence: TGTGCCAGCAGTGGGCGTGTCGGGGACAGCACAGATACGCAGTATTTT. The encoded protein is CASSGRVGDSTDTQYF.

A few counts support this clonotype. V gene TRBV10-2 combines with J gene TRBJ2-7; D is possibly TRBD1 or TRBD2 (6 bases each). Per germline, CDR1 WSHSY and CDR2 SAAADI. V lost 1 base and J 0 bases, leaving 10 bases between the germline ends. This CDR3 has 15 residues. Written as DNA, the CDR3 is TGCGCCAGCAGTGAGTGGGGGCGGGACTCCTACGAGCAGTACTTC. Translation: CASSEWGRDSYEQYF.

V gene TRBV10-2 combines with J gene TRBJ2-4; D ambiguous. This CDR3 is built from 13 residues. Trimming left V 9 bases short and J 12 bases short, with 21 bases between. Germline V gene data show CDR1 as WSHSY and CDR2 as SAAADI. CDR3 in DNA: TGCGCCAGGGGTGAGTTAGCCACAAATACTCAGTACTTC. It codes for CARGELATNTQYF.

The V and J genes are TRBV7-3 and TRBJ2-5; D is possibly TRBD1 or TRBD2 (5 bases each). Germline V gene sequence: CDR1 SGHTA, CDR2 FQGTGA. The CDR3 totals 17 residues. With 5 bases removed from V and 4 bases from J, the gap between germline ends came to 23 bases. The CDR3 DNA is TGTGCCAGCAGCGTGGGGCTGGGGCGCCGGGACCGAGAGACCCAGTACTTC. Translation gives CASSVGLGRRDRETQYF.

The CDR3 spells CASRHSGGAYNEQFF. The CDR3 DNA reads as TGTGCCAGCAGACATAGCGGGGGGGCCTACAATGAGCAGTTCTTC. The V and J genes are TRBV6-2 or TRBV6-3 and TRBJ2-1, with TRBD2 identical over 11 bases. J lost 2 bases, V lost 6 bases, and 3 bases had no gene match. The CDR3 length is 15 residues. The germline V gene has CDR1 MNHEY and CDR2 SVGEGT.

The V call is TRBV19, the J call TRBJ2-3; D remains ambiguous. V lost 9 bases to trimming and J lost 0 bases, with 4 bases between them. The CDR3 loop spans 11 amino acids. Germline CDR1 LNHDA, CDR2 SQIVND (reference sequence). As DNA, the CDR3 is TGTGCCAGACCCAGCACAGATACGCAGTATTTT. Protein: CARPSTDTQYF.

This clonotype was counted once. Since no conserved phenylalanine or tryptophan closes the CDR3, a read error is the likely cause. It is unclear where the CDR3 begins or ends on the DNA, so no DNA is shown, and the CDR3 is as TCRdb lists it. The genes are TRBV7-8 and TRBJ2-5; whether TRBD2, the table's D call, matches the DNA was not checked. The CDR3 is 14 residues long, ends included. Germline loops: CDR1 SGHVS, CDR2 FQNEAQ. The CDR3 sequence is CASSLRLAQETRLS.

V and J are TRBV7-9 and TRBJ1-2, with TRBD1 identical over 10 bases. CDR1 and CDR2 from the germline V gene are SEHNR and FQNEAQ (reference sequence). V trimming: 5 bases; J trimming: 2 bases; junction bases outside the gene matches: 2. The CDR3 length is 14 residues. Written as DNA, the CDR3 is TGTGCCAGCAGCCGGACAGGGGGAAACTATGGCTACACCTTC. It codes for CASSRTGGNYGYTF. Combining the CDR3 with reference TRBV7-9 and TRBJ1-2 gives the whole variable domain DTGVSQNPRHKITKRGQNVTFRCDPISEHNRLYWYRQTLGQGPEFLTYFQNEAQLEKSRLLSDRFSAERPKGSFSTLEIQRTEQGDSAMYLCASSRTGGNYGYTFGSGTRLTVV.

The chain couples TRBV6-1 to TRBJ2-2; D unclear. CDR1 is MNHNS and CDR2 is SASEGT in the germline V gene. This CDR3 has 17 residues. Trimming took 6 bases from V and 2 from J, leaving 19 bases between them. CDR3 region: CASRGLVATGNTGELFF. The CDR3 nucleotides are TGTGCCAGCAGGGGCCTGGTCGCGACTGGAAACACCGGGGAGCTGTTTTTT.

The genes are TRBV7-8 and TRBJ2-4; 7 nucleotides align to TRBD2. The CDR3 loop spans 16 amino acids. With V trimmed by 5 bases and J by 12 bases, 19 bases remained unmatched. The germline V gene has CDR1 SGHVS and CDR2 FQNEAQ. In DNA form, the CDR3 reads TGTGCCAGCAGCAACCTGGGGGGGGGACCCAAAGATACTCAGTACTTC. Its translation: CASSNLGGGPKDTQYF.

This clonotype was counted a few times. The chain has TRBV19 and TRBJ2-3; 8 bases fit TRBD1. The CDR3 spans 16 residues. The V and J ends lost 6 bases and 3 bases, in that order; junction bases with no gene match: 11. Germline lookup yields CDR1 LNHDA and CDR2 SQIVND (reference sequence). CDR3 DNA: TGTGCCAGTAGCAAAAACAGGGGGGCTGGTACAGATACGCAGTATTTT. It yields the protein CASSKNRGAGTDTQYF.

CDR3 DNA sequence: TGTGCCAGCAGCTTAGTTGCAGGGGGCTTGGAGACCCAGTACTTC. It codes for CASSLVAGGLETQYF. This chain joins TRBV7-9 and TRBJ2-5; 8 nucleotides agree with TRBD1. V shed 1 base and J 5 bases; nucleotides not matched to a gene: 6. The CDR3 has 15 residues. Germline CDR1 is SEHNR and CDR2 is FQNEAQ (reference sequence). Variable domain in full (rest from reference TRBV7-9 and TRBJ2-5): DTGVSQNPRHKITKRGQNVTFRCDPISEHNRLYWYRQTLGQGPEFLTYFQNEAQLEKSRLLSDRFSAERPKGSFSTLEIQRTEQGDSAMYLCASSLVAGGLETQYFGPGTRLLVL.

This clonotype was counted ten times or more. CDR3 nucleotides: TGTGCCAGCAGTTTACTAGCGGCGGATGAGCAGTTCTTC. It is translated as CASSLLAADEQFF. The gene calls are TRBV5-4 and TRBJ2-1, with 8 bases aligning to TRBD2. V was clipped by 5 bases and J by 8 bases; unmatched bases: 6. The germline V gene has CDR1 SGHNT and CDR2 YYREEE (reference sequence). The CDR3 loop spans 13 amino acids. The full variable domain, completed using reference TRBV5-4 and TRBJ2-1, is ETGVTQSPTHLIKTRGQQVTLRCSSQSGHNTVSWYQQALGQGPQFIFQYYREEENGRGNFPPRFSGLQFPNYSSELNVNALELDDSALYLCASSLLAADEQFFGPGTRLTVL.

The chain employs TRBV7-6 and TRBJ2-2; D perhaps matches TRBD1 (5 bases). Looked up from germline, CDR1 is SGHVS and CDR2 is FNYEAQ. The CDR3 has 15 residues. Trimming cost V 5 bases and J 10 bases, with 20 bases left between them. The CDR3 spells CASSPETASTEELFF. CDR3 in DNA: TGTGCCAGCAGCCCCGAGACAGCGAGCACAGAGGAGCTGTTTTTT. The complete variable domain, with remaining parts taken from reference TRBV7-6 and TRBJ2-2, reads GAGVSQSPRYKVTKRGQDVALRCDPISGHVSLYWYRQALGQGPEFLTYFNYEAQQDKSGLPNDRFSAERPEGSISTLTIQRTEQRDSAMYRCASSPETASTEELFFGEGSRLTVL.

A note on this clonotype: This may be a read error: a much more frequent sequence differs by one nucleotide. CDR3 in amino acids: CASRSDQPGSYNEQYF. As DNA, the CDR3 is TGTGCCAGCAGATCCGACCAGCCCGGGTCCTACAATGAGCAGTACTTC. The chain recombines TRBV11-2 with TRBJ2-1; unclear D gene. The last part of the DNA fits TRBJ2-7 better; the J call may be wrong. The CDR3 covers 16 residues. Germline V gene sequence: CDR1 SGHAT, CDR2 FQNNGV.

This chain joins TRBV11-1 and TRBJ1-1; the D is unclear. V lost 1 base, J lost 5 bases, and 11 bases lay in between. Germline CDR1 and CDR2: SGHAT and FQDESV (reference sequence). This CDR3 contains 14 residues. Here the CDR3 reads CASSLGRIGTEAFF. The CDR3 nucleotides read TGTGCCAGCAGCTTAGGGCGGATCGGGACTGAAGCTTTCTTT. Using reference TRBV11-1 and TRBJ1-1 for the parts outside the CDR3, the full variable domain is EAEVAQSPRYKITEKSQAVAFWCDPISGHATLYWYRQILGQGPELLVQFQDESVVDDSQLPKDRFSAERLKGVDSTLKIQPAELGDSAMYLCASSLGRIGTEAFFGQGTRLTVV.

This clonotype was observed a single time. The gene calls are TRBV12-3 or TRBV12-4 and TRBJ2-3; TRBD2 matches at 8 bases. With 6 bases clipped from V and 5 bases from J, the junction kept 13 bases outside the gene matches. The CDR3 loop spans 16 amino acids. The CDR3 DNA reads TGTGCCAGCAGGACCACCAGCGGGGGCGACCAAGATACGCAGTATTTT. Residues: CASRTTSGGDQDTQYF.

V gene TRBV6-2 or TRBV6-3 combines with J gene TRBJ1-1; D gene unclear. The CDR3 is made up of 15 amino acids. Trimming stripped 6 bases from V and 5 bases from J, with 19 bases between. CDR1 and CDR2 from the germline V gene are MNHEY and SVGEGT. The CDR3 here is CASRRYTGARTEAFF. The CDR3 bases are TGTGCCAGCAGGAGGTATACGGGCGCCAGGACTGAAGCTTTCTTT.

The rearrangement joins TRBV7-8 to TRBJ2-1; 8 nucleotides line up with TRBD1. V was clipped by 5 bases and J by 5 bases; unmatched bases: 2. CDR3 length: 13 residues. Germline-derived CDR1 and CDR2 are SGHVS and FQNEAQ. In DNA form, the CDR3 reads TGTGCCAGCAGCGCGGGACAGGACAATGAGCAGTTCTTC. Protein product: CASSAGQDNEQFF.

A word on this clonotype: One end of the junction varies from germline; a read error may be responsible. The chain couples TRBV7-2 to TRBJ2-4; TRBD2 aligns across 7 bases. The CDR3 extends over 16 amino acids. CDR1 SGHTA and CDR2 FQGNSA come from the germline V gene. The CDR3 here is CASSFAGVGAINMQYF. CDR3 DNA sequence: TGTGCCAGCAGCTTCGCGGGGGTGGGAGCCATAAACATGCAGTACTTC.

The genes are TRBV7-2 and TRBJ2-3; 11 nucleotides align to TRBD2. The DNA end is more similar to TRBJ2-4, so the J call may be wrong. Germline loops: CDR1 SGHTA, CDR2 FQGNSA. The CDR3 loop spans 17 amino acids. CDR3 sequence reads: CASSCLAGGRGKDTQYF. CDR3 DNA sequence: TGTGCCAGCAGCTGTTTAGCGGGGGGGCGTGGCAAAGATACTCAGTACTTC.

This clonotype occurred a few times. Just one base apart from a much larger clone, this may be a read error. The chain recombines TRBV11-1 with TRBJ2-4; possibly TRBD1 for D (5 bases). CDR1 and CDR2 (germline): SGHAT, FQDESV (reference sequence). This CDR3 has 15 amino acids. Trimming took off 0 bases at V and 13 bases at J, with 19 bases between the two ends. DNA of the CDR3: TGTGCCAGCAGCTTAGCTACAGACAGATACAATGAGCAGTACTTC. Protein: CASSLATDRYNEQYF.

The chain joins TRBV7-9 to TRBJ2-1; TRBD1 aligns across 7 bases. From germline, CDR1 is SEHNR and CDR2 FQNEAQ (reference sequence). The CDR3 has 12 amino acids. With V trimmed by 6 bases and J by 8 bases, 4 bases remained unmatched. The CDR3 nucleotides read TGTGCCAGCAGATACACAGGGGATGAGCAGTTCTTC. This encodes CASRYTGDEQFF.

CDR3 bases: TGTGCCAGCAGCCACGGACAGGGGGCTAGGTATAATTCACCCCTCCACTTT. This translates into CASSHGQGARYNSPLHF. The chain uses TRBV7-9 and TRBJ1-6; 11 bases are shared with TRBD1. The length of the CDR3 is 17 residues. Germline CDR1 is SEHNR and CDR2 is FQNEAQ (reference sequence). The J segment lost 4 bases and the V segment lost 5 bases, leaving 7 bases of the junction unmatched. Variable domain in full (rest from reference TRBV7-9 and TRBJ1-6): DTGVSQNPRHKITKRGQNVTFRCDPISEHNRLYWYRQTLGQGPEFLTYFQNEAQLEKSRLLSDRFSAERPKGSFSTLEIQRTEQGDSAMYLCASSHGQGARYNSPLHFGNGTRLTVT.

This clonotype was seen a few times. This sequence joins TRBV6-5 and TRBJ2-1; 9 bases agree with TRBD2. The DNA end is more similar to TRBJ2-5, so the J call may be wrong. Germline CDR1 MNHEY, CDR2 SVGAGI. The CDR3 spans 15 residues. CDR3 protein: CASSYSGGGAGTQYF. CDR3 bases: TGTGCCAGCAGTTACTCGGGCGGGGGGGCCGGGACCCAGTACTTC.

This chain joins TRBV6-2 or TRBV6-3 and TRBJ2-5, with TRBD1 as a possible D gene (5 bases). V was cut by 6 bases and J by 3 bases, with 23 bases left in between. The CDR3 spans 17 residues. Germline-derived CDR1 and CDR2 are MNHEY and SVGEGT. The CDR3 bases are TGTGCCAGCAGCGCGGTCACAGGATACCGAAGCGAAGAGACCCAGTACTTC. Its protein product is CASSAVTGYRSEETQYF.